Following are 15 T cell receptor beta chains from one sample sequenced in a study of glioma-infiltrating T cells. Using RNA template, CDR3s of TCR alpha and beta were amplified with iRepertoire arm-PCR. MiXCR, run by TCRdb on the multiplex PCR reads, gives a single entry per CDR3 protein. This sample has 93,000 or so distinct CDR3 sequences, with 29% found just once. Sample: glioma tissue, nonneoplastic brain tissue, or PBMCs (not recorded which). Receptors were obtained from a human donor with low-grade glioma or glioblastoma, undergoing nonglioma brain surgery, or in good health (not recorded which).

This chain joins TRBV6-1 and TRBJ2-3; 9 bases are a match to TRBD2. From germline, CDR1 is MNHNS and CDR2 SASEGT. J was trimmed by 6 bases and V by 2 bases; bases with no gene match: 9. CDR3 size: 16 residues. DNA for the CDR3: TGTGCCAGCAGTGAACCGCGGGGGGGCCGGCTGGATACGCAGTATTTT. Translating it yields CASSEPRGGRLDTQYF.

This clonotype was recorded only once. This sequence may be a read error, since a much larger clone differs from it by one base. J is TRBJ1-6 and V is TRBV7-9; TRBD1 might be the D (6 bases). Trimming stripped 7 bases from V and 10 bases from J, with 14 bases between. CDR3 length: 13 residues. Germline CDR1 SEHNR, CDR2 FQNEAQ (reference sequence). DNA for the CDR3: TGTGCCAGCATCCAACAGGGAGGATCACCCCTCCACTTT. Protein sequence: CASIQQGGSPLHF. The full variable domain, its missing parts supplied by reference TRBV7-9 and TRBJ1-6, is DTGVSQNPRHKITKRGQNVTFRCDPISEHNRLYWYRQTLGQGPEFLTYFQNEAQLEKSRLLSDRFSAERPKGSFSTLEIQRTEQGDSAMYLCASIQQGGSPLHFGNGTRLTVT.

The table lists this clonotype with many counts. The V and J genes are TRBV7-2 and TRBJ2-3, with 8 positions matching TRBD1. Unmatched junction bases numbered 1, after V lost 4 bases and J lost 1 base. The CDR3 consists of 14 residues. Germline loops: CDR1 SGHTA, CDR2 FQGNSA. CDR3 residues: CASSSGQGTDTQYF. CDR3 nucleotide sequence: TGTGCCAGCAGCTCGGGACAGGGCACAGATACGCAGTATTTT.

Comment on this clonotype: A much larger clone differs by one base, so this may be a read error. CDR3 in amino acids: CASSPGTDSYNEKFF. The CDR3 DNA reads as TGTGCCAGCAGCCCGGGGACCGATTCCTACAATGAGAAGTTCTTC. This chain links TRBV11-1 with TRBJ2-1; possibly TRBD1 or TRBD2 for D (5 bases each). The CDR3 is 15 residues long. CDR1 SGHAT and CDR2 FQDESV come from the germline V gene (reference sequence).

The chain links TRBV18 to TRBJ1-1; no definite D call. The CDR3 is made up of 13 amino acids. The V end lost 5 bases, the J end lost 0 bases, and 7 bases lay between the germline ends. Germline V gene lookup returns CDR1 KGHSH and CDR2 LQKENI. The CDR3 DNA is TGTGCCAGCTCATTTCTAATGAACACTGAAGCTTTCTTT. Its translation is CASSFLMNTEAFF.

This clonotype came up many times. The chain couples TRBV20-1 to TRBJ1-1, with D perhaps TRBD1 (6 bases). This CDR3 is built from 15 residues. Trimming removed 2 bases at V and 2 bases at J, with 15 bases between. CDR1 is DFQATT and CDR2 is SNEGSKA in the germline V gene (reference sequence). The CDR3 sequence is CSARPQGRPNTEAFF. Here the CDR3 DNA reads TGCAGTGCTAGACCCCAGGGGCGACCCAACACTGAAGCTTTCTTT.

Turning to this clonotype: This may stem from a read error, because a much larger clone lies one nucleotide away. The DNA of the CDR3 is TGTGCCAGCAGTTCTCTTAAGGGACTCGACCACAATGAGCAGTTCTTC. This gives the protein CASSSLKGLDHNEQFF. The V and J genes are TRBV6-2 or TRBV6-3 and TRBJ2-1, with TRBD2 as a possible D gene (6 bases). This CDR3 comprises 16 residues. Deletions cut 4 bases from V and 5 bases from J, with 18 bases between. Germline CDR1 reads MNHEY; CDR2 reads SVGEGT.

The CDR3 bases are TGCAGCGTCAACAGGGGAAACAATGAGCAGTTCTTC. The encoded protein is CSVNRGNNEQFF. This rearrangement joins TRBV29-1 to TRBJ2-1; 7 bases line up with TRBD1. The CDR3 consists of 12 residues. Germline V gene lookup returns CDR1 SQVTM and CDR2 ANQGSEA. Losses at the gene ends were 6 bases for V and 5 bases for J; bases not matched to a gene: 4.

In regard to this clonotype: A much larger clone lies one base from this, so it may be a read error. This chain's CDR3 is CASRAHRGGYNEQFF. The CDR3 nucleotides read TGTGCCAGCAGGGCTCATCGGGGGGGGTACAATGAGCAGTTCTTC. V gene TRBV7-9 combines with J gene TRBJ2-1; TRBD2 agrees at 8 bases. Germline CDR1 and CDR2: SEHNR and FQNEAQ (reference sequence). This CDR3 has 15 residues. With V trimmed by 6 bases and J by 4 bases, 8 bases remained unmatched.

Many counts were recorded for this clonotype. This sequence joins TRBV6-1 and TRBJ2-7; a weak D match, TRBD1 (7 bases). The germline V and J ends were trimmed by 6 bases and 12 bases, with 18 bases remaining between them. The CDR3 is 12 residues long. Germline CDR1 reads MNHNS; CDR2 reads SASEGT. The CDR3: CASSLPRGQLYF. The CDR3 region has the DNA TGTGCCAGCAGCCTACCGCGGGGACAGCTGTACTTC.

The chain uses TRBV29-1 and TRBJ2-1, with D tentatively TRBD1 (5 bases). V shed 4 bases and J shed 12 bases, with 19 bases lying between them. The CDR3 loop spans 13 amino acids. From germline, CDR1 is SQVTM and CDR2 ANQGSEA. This chain's CDR3 is CSVVLLAGWGQFF. DNA for the CDR3: TGCAGCGTTGTTCTCCTTGCAGGGTGGGGGCAGTTCTTC.

Details on this clonotype: A read error may be the cause here, since a much bigger clone is one base away. The V call is TRBV7-6, the J call TRBJ2-7, with 7 bases matching TRBD1. With V trimmed by 5 bases and J by 5 bases, 15 bases remained unmatched. Germline CDR1 reads SGHVS; CDR2 reads FNYEAQ. The CDR3 spans 16 residues. The CDR3, as DNA: TGTGCCAGCAGCCGAGCCTTAGACAGGGTCGTGGACGAGCAGTACTTC. Amino acids: CASSRALDRVVDEQYF.

This clonotype was detected only once. The missing conserved phenylalanine or tryptophan at the end of this CDR3 makes a read error likely. J is TRBJ1-1 and V is TRBV2; D is undetermined. Trimming shortened V by 0 bases and J by 7 bases, and 9 bases separated the two germline ends. Germline V gene data show CDR1 as SNHLY and CDR2 as FYNNEI. CDR3 length: 13 amino acids. The CDR3 sequence: CASSEAQDFEAFS. In DNA, the CDR3 is TGTGCCAGCAGTGAAGCGCAGGACTTTGAAGCTTTCTCT.

On this clonotype itself: The germline gene is not matched at one end of the junction; a read error may be the cause. J is TRBJ1-2 and V is TRBV7-9; D perhaps matches TRBD1 (6 bases). In germline, CDR1 is SEHNR, CDR2 FQNEAQ (reference sequence). This CDR3 is 14 amino acids long. The CDR3 is CASSQGGSNHGYTF. As DNA, the CDR3 is TGTGCCAGCAGTCAAGGGGGGTCTAACCATGGCTACACCTTC. Drawing the rest from reference TRBV7-9 and TRBJ1-2, the complete variable domain is DTGVSQNPRHKITKRGQNVTFRCDPISEHNRLYWYRQTLGQGPEFLTYFQNEAQLEKSRLLSDRFSAERPKGSFSTLEIQRTEQGDSAMYLCASSQGGSNHGYTFGSGTRLTVV.

This clonotype was counted between two and nine times. This CDR3 reads CATATSGETQYF. CDR3 bases: TGTGCCACCGCGACTAGCGGGGAGACCCAGTACTTC. The chain carries TRBV10-3 and TRBJ2-5, with TRBD2 matching 10 bases. CDR3 length: 12 amino acids. Germline lookup yields CDR1 ENHRY and CDR2 SYGVKD. The V segment lost 10 bases and the J segment 5 bases; nucleotides outside the gene matches: 4.